Each of the 27 T cell receptor beta chains below was sequenced from the same sample in a study of T cell responses to AZD1222 COVID-19 vaccine. The table came from immunoSEQ multiplex PCR; TCRdb's copy has only in-frame clones and leaves some out. Of fewer than 150,000 clones in the sample, approximately 92% were seen once. The sequencing used peripheral blood, collected 28 days after the second AZD1222 dose. All receptors derive from an adult who received the AZD1222 COVID-19 vaccine.

The V and J genes are TRBV7-3 and TRBJ2-2, with D possibly matching TRBD1 (5 bases). The CDR3 extends over 12 amino acids. Germline CDR1 reads SGHTA; CDR2 reads FQGTGA. Trimming shortened V by 2 bases and J by 8 bases, and 6 bases separated the two germline ends. The CDR3 is CASSLQGGELFF. The DNA for the CDR3 is TGTGCCAGCAGCTTACAGGGTGGGGAGCTGTTTTTT.

This chain uses TRBV18 with TRBJ2-2; D is uncertain. The germline CDR1 and CDR2 sequences are KGHSH and LQKENI. The CDR3 sequence is 14 residues long. V dropped 3 bases and J dropped 1 base, with 6 bases sitting between them. The CDR3 DNA sequence: TGTGCCAGCTCACCGACTTTGAACACCGGGGAGCTGTTTTTT. Residues: CASSPTLNTGELFF.

The CDR3 DNA follows: TGCAGCGTTGAAATACAGAAAGGCTACTACTATGGCTACACCTTC. Amino acid sequence: CSVEIQKGYYYGYTF. The rearrangement links TRBV29-1 to TRBJ1-2; D is undetermined. CDR1 is SQVTM and CDR2 is ANQGSEA in the germline V gene. The CDR3 runs to 15 residues. V shed 2 bases and J shed 3 bases, with 16 bases lying between them.

In DNA, the CDR3 is TGTGCCAGCAGCTTGGCCATGGGATCTGGCGGCTACACCTTC. Protein product: CASSLAMGSGGYTF. V and J are TRBV5-4 and TRBJ1-2; D not resolved. Per the germline V gene, CDR1 is SGHNT and CDR2 is YYREEE (reference sequence). Trimming stripped 0 bases from V and 8 bases from J, with 14 bases between. The CDR3 is 14 amino acids. The full variable domain, its missing parts supplied by reference TRBV5-4 and TRBJ1-2, is ETGVTQSPTHLIKTRGQQVTLRCSSQSGHNTVSWYQQALGQGPQFIFQYYREEENGRGNFPPRFSGLQFPNYSSELNVNALELDDSALYLCASSLAMGSGGYTFGSGTRLTVV.

The chain couples TRBV6-5 to TRBJ2-7; D possibly corresponds to TRBD2 (5 bases). V was clipped by 5 bases and J by 1 base, with 15 bases between them. Germline loops: CDR1 MNHEY, CDR2 SVGAGI. This CDR3 has 15 amino acids. CDR3 in amino acids: CASSPFSTGSYEQYF. The CDR3 DNA is TGTGCCAGCAGTCCGTTCTCTACGGGGTCCTACGAGCAGTACTTC.

The V call is TRBV5-6, the J call TRBJ2-5; weak D call: TRBD1 (5 bases). Trimming left V 1 base short and J 2 bases short, with 9 bases between. The CDR3 length is 14 residues. Germline-derived CDR1 and CDR2 are SGHDT and YYEEEE. CDR3 loop: CASSLYSGQETQYF. The CDR3 DNA sequence: TGTGCCAGCAGCTTGTATTCAGGGCAAGAGACCCAGTACTTC. Supplemented by reference TRBV5-6 and TRBJ2-5, the full variable domain reads DAGVTQSPTHLIKTRGQQVTLRCSPKSGHDTVSWYQQALGQGPQFIFQYYEEEERQRGNFPDRFSGHQFPNYSSELNVNALLLGDSALYLCASSLYSGQETQYFGPGTRLLVL.

V usage is TRBV9 and J usage is TRBJ1-4; D is perhaps TRBD1 (5 bases). This CDR3 has 14 residues. V was shortened by 1 base and J by 3 bases, with 7 bases between the two germline ends. CDR1 is SGDLS and CDR2 is YYNGEE in the germline V gene. The CDR3 protein is CASSVQGANEKLFF. CDR3 sequence (DNA): TGTGCCAGCAGCGTACAAGGGGCTAATGAAAAACTGTTTTTT.

The CDR3 bases are TGCAGCGTTGAAGAGGGCGCGAATGGCTACACCTTC. The encoded protein is CSVEEGANGYTF. The genes are TRBV29-1 and TRBJ1-2, with D unresolved. Trimming shortened V by 0 bases and J by 6 bases, and 8 bases separated the two germline ends. This CDR3 is 12 amino acids long. CDR1 SQVTM and CDR2 ANQGSEA come from the germline V gene.

The chain joins TRBV19 to TRBJ1-5; D remains ambiguous. V lost 3 bases and J lost 7, with 7 bases in between. Germline CDR1 LNHDA, CDR2 SQIVND (reference sequence). The CDR3 runs 12 residues. The CDR3 coding sequence is TGTGCCAGTAGTATCAATCTGCAGCCCCAGCATTTT. The encoded protein is CASSINLQPQHF.

This clone was recorded once. The V gene is TRBV1, the J gene TRBJ2-7; the table gives TRBD2 as D, unverified against the DNA. TRBV1 is a pseudogene. CDR3 length: 15 amino acids. The CDR3 reads CTSSQEAECSYEQYF. The CDR3 region has the DNA TGCACCAGCAGCCAAGAAGCGGAGTGCTCCTACGAGCAGTACTTC.

The rearrangement links TRBV6-5 to TRBJ1-1; 7 bases align to TRBD1. With 0 bases clipped from V and 4 bases from J, the junction kept 5 bases outside the gene matches. The germline V gene has CDR1 MNHEY and CDR2 SVGAGI. This CDR3 has 15 residues. The CDR3 loop is CASSYSGGVGTEAFF. Here the CDR3 DNA reads TGTGCCAGCAGTTACTCAGGGGGCGTGGGCACTGAAGCTTTCTTT.

CDR3 bases: TGTGCCAGCAGCCCACGACGGACAGGTTTGGGAGGAAACACCATATATTTT. Translation: CASSPRRTGLGGNTIYF. The chain is built from TRBV7-6 and TRBJ1-3; 7 bases are shared with TRBD1. Looked up from germline, CDR1 is SGHVS and CDR2 is FNYEAQ. With V trimmed by 5 bases and J by 4 bases, 14 bases remained unmatched. This CDR3 has 17 amino acids.

The chain carries TRBV27 and TRBJ2-5, with D tentatively TRBD1 (5 bases). The CDR3 has 15 residues. The V gene's germline CDR1 is MNHEY and CDR2 SMNVEV (reference sequence). V dropped 6 bases and J dropped 1 base, with 15 bases sitting between them. CDR3 coding DNA: TGTGCCAGCAGCCCTAGGGGCAGGACCCAAGAGACCCAGTACTTC. Amino acid sequence: CASSPRGRTQETQYF.

The rearrangement joins TRBV7-8 to TRBJ2-4; unclear D gene. The germline CDR1 and CDR2 sequences are SGHVS and FQNEAQ. Trimming cost V 4 bases and J 2 bases, with 15 bases left between them. The CDR3 length is 16 residues. The CDR3 DNA reads TGTGCCAGCAGCTCTAATCGTATGGAATCCAAAAACATTCAGTACTTC. Translating gives CASSSNRMESKNIQYF.

The CDR3 sequence: CASSVGPGAKNIQYF. DNA of the CDR3: TGTGCCAGCAGCGTAGGGCCCGGGGCCAAAAACATTCAGTACTTC. The V and J genes are TRBV9 and TRBJ2-4, with D hard to call. Trimming removed 0 bases at V and 1 base at J, with 8 bases between. The CDR3 has 15 residues. CDR1 and CDR2 from the germline V gene are SGDLS and YYNGEE.

This sequence joins TRBV7-9 and TRBJ2-7; D unclear. Per the germline V gene, CDR1 is SEHNR and CDR2 is FQNEAQ (reference sequence). Trimming left V 5 bases short and J 3 bases short, with 14 bases between. The CDR3 has 14 residues. This chain's CDR3 is CASSTKTGDYEQYF. CDR3 DNA sequence: TGTGCCAGCAGCACAAAGACTGGAGACTACGAGCAGTACTTC.

The chain is built from TRBV19 and TRBJ1-6, with D uncertain. Trimming cost V 5 bases and J 10 bases, with 12 bases left between them. Germline V CDR1 and CDR2: LNHDA, SQIVND (reference sequence). The CDR3 is made up of 13 amino acids. CDR3 protein: CASSQKGNSPLHF. In DNA form, the CDR3 reads TGTGCCAGTAGTCAAAAGGGTAACTCACCCCTCCACTTT.

J is TRBJ1-2 and V is TRBV5-1, with 8 bases lining up with TRBD1. Germline-derived CDR1 and CDR2 are SGHRS and YFSETQ. The CDR3 has 17 residues. Unmatched junction bases numbered 13, after V lost 3 bases and J lost 3 bases. CDR3 sequence (DNA): TGCGCCAGCAGCTCAACGTCAGGGGGCGCTTGGGACTATGGCTACACCTTC. This encodes CASSSTSGGAWDYGYTF.

The chain uses TRBV6-4 and TRBJ1-4; 8 bases line up with TRBD1. V lost 7 bases and J lost 5; bases outside the gene matches: 15. Germline CDR1 and CDR2: MRHNA and SNTAGT. CDR3 length: 17 amino acids. The CDR3 sequence is CASTPGGQGPVNEKLFF. Written as DNA, the CDR3 is TGTGCCAGCACTCCCGGCGGACAGGGCCCGGTAAATGAAAAACTGTTTTTT.

CDR3 residues: CASSTPRNQETQYF. The CDR3 DNA reads as TGTGCCAGCAGCACCCCGAGGAATCAAGAGACCCAGTACTTC. The J gene is TRBJ2-5, the V gene TRBV11-1; D uncertain. Germline CDR1 SGHAT, CDR2 FQDESV (reference sequence). The CDR3 spans 14 residues. Trimming took 5 bases from V and 2 from J, leaving 12 bases between them.

This sequence joins TRBV10-3 and TRBJ1-2; D is uncertain. The CDR3 covers 13 residues. Germline V gives CDR1 ENHRY, CDR2 SYGVKD. Trimming took off 2 bases at V and 5 bases at J, with 9 bases between the two ends. The CDR3 coding sequence is TGTGCCATCAGTGAGCCCCTGTTTTATGGCTACACCTTC. This gives the protein CAISEPLFYGYTF.

The V gene is TRBV13, the J gene TRBJ1-1, with D uncertain. From germline, CDR1 is PRHDT and CDR2 FYEKMQ (reference sequence). V dropped 4 bases and J dropped 1 base, with 4 bases sitting between them. There are 12 residues in the CDR3. The CDR3 DNA sequence: TGTGCCAGCAGCTCAACGAACACTGAAGCTTTCTTT. Protein: CASSSTNTEAFF.

The chain joins TRBV7-2 to TRBJ2-2; tentatively, D is TRBD1 (5 bases). This CDR3 is built from 14 residues. Looked up from germline, CDR1 is SGHTA and CDR2 is FQGNSA. V was cut by 0 bases and J by 6 bases, with 8 bases left in between. CDR3 coding DNA: TGTGCCAGCAGCTTAGCAGGGGTCCCCGGGGAGCTGTTTTTT. It yields the protein CASSLAGVPGELFF.

CDR3 sequence: CASSPPASQGGQPQHF. The CDR3 DNA reads TGTGCCAGCAGCCCCCCGGCTAGTCAGGGTGGTCAGCCCCAGCATTTT. V and J are TRBV3-1 (or the pseudogene TRBV3-2) and TRBJ1-5; a possible D gene is TRBD1 (5 bases). Germline-derived CDR1 and CDR2 are LGHDT and YNNKEL (reference sequence). Trimming cost V 4 bases and J 6 bases, with 19 bases left between them. This CDR3 has 16 amino acids.

The chain employs TRBV5-1 and TRBJ1-2; TRBD1 matches 7 bases. Per germline, CDR1 SGHRS and CDR2 YFSETQ. CDR3 length equals 15 residues. Trimming removed 6 bases from V and 7 bases from J; junction bases left unmatched: 15. For the CDR3, the DNA is TGCGCCAGCACTAACTCAAGACAGGGCGAGGGTGGCTACACCTTC. The encoded protein is CASTNSRQGEGGYTF.

V usage is TRBV10-3 and J usage is TRBJ1-5, with a possible D match to TRBD1 (5 bases). V was cut by 10 bases and J by 5 bases, with 18 bases left in between. Germline V lookup: CDR1 ENHRY, CDR2 SYGVKD. This CDR3 comprises 14 residues. The CDR3, as DNA: TGTGCCACCCGGTTGGAGGCAGGGTATCAGCCCCAGCATTTT. This sequence encodes CATRLEAGYQPQHF.

This clone appeared once. The rearrangement uses TRBV6-2 or TRBV6-3 and TRBJ1-1, with a tentative D call TRBD1 (5 bases). CDR3 length equals 14 residues. Trimming took off 7 bases at V and 0 bases at J, with 12 bases between the two ends. The germline V gene has CDR1 MNHEY and CDR2 SVGEGT. This CDR3 reads CASTPGRVNTEAFF. The CDR3 DNA sequence: TGTGCCAGCACCCCGGGCAGGGTGAACACTGAAGCTTTCTTT.